Shown below are 3 T cell receptor beta chains from a single sample sequenced in a study of post-analysis software for immune sequencing data. The study's findings and limits: In patients, roughly five TRBV segments were more frequent than in controls, with TRBV5-6, TRBV5-1 and TRBV20-1 among them.

Unique molecular identifiers featured in each of the TCR beta cDNA libraries. TCRdb called the PCR reads again in MiXCR, with one record for every CDR3 protein. In the table there are approximately 350,000 distinct CDR3 sequences, roughly 35% of which are singletons. No antigen is known for these receptors. Source material: blood. The receptor set was obtained from a girl aged 5-17 years with multiple sclerosis.

The rearrangement joins TRBV11-2 to TRBJ2-7; 11 bases match TRBD2. J was trimmed by 3 bases and V by 5 bases; bases with no gene match: 21. The CDR3 has 20 amino acids. The germline CDR1 and CDR2 sequences are SGHAT and FQNNGV. The CDR3 sequence is CASSPTLTGLAATVGYEQYF. CDR3 coding DNA: TGTGCCAGCAGCCCGACATTGACGGGACTAGCGGCGACGGTCGGCTACGAGCAGTACTTC.

In this sample, this clonotype turned up a few times. J is TRBJ2-7 and V is TRBV5-1; a weak D match, TRBD1 (6 bases). V gave up 3 bases and J gave up 2 bases, with 9 bases separating them. Germline loops: CDR1 SGHRS, CDR2 YFSETQ. CDR3 length: 13 residues. The CDR3 here is CASSYRVAYEQYF. The CDR3 nucleotides are TGCGCCAGCAGCTACAGGGTCGCCTACGAGCAGTACTTC.

The DNA for the CDR3 is TGTGCCAGCAGTGCCCCACAGGGAGGGTCTGTCTATGGCTACACCTTC. It encodes CASSAPQGGSVYGYTF. The rearrangement uses TRBV25-1 and TRBJ1-2; possibly TRBD1 for D (6 bases). The CDR3 covers 16 residues. CDR1 is MGHDK and CDR2 is SYGVNS in the germline V gene. The V gene lost 4 bases and the J gene lost 4 bases, with 19 bases spanning the gap.